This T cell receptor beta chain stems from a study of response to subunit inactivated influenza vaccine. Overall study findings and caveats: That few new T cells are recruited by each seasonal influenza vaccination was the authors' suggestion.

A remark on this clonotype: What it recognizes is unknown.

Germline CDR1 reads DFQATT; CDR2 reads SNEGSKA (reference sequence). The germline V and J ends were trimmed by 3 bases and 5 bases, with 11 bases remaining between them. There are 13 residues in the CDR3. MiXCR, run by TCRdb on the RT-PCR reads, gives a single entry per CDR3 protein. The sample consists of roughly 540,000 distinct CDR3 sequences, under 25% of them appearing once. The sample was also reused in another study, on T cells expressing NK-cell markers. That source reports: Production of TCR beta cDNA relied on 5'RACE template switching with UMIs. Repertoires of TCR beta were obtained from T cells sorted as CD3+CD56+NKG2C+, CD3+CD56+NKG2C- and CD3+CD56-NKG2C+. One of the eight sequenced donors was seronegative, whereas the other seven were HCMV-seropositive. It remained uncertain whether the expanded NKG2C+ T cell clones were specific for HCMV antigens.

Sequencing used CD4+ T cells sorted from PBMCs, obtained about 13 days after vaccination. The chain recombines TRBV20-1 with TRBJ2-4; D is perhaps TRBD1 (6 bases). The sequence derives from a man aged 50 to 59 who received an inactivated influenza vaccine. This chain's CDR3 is CSASYRAENIQYF. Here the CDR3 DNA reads TGCAGTGCTAGCTACAGGGCAGAAAACATTCAGTACTTC.